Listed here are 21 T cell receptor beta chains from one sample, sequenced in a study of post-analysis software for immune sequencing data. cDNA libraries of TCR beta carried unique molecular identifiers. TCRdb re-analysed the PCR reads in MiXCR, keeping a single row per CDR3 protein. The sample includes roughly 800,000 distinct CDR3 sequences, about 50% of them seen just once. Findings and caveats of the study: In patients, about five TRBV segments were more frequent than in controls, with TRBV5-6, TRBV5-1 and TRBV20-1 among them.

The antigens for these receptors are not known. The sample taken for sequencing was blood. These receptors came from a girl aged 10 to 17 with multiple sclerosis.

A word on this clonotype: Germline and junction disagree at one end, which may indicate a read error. CDR3 nucleotide sequence: TGTGCCGGCAGCTTAGTAGAGATTAACTATGGCTACACCTTC. Encoded protein: CAGSLVEINYGYTF. The chain combines TRBV7-9 with TRBJ1-2; D ambiguous. There are 14 residues in the CDR3. Germline V gene sequence: CDR1 SEHNR, CDR2 FQNEAQ (reference sequence).

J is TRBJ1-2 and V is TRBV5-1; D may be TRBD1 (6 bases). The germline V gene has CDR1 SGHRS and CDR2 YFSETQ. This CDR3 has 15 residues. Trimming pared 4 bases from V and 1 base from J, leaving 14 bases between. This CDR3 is CASSTSGGGNYGYTF. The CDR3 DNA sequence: TGCGCCAGCAGCACCTCAGGAGGGGGTAACTATGGCTACACCTTC. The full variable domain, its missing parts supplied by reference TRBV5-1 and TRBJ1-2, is KAGVTQTPRYLIKTRGQQVTLSCSPISGHRSVSWYQQTPGQGLQFLFEYFSETQRNKGNFPGRFSGRQFSNSRSEMNVSTLELGDSALYLCASSTSGGGNYGYTFGSGTRLTVV.

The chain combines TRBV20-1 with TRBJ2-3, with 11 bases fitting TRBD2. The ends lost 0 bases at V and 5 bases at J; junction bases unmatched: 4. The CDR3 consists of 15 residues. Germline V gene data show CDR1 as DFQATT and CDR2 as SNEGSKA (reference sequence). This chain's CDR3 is CSARDPGLAEDTQYF. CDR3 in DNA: TGCAGTGCTAGAGACCCGGGACTAGCGGAAGATACGCAGTATTTT.

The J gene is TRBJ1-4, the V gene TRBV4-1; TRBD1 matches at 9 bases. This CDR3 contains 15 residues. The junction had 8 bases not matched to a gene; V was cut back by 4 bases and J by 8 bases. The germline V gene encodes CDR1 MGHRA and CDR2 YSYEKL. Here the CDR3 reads CASSPGQGFSEKLFF. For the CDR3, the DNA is TGCGCCAGCAGCCCCGGACAGGGGTTTTCCGAAAAACTGTTTTTT.

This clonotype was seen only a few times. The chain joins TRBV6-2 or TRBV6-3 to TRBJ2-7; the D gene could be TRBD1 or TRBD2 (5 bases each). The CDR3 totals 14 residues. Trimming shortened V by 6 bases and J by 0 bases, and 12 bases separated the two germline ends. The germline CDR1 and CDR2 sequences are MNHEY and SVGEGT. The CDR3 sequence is CASSNTGTSYEQYF. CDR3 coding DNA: TGTGCCAGCAGCAATACCGGGACCTCCTACGAGCAGTACTTC.

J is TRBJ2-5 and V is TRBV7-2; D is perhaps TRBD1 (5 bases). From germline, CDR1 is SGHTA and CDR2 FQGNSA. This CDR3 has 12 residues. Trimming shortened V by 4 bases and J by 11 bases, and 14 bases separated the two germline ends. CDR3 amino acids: CASSSTGLEQYF. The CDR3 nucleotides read TGTGCCAGCAGCTCCACAGGTTTGGAGCAGTACTTC. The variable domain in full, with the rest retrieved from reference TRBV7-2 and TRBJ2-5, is GAGVSQSPSNKVTEKGKDVELRCDPISGHTALYWYRQSLGQGLEFLIYFQGNSAPDKSGLPSDRFSAERTGGSVSTLTIQRTQQEDSAVYLCASSSTGLEQYFGPGTRLLVL.

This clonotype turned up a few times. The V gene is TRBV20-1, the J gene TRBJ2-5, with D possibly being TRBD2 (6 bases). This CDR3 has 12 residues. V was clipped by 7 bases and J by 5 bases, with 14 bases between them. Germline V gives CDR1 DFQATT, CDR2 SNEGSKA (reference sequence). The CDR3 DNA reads TGCAGTGTGCGGGGAGCAGCGGAGACCCAGTACTTC. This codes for CSVRGAAETQYF.

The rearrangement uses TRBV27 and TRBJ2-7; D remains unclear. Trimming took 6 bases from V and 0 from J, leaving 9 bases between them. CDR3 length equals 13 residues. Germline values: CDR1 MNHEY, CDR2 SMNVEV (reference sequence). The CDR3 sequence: CASRDTYSYEQYF. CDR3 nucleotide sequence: TGTGCCAGCAGAGACACCTACTCCTACGAGCAGTACTTC.

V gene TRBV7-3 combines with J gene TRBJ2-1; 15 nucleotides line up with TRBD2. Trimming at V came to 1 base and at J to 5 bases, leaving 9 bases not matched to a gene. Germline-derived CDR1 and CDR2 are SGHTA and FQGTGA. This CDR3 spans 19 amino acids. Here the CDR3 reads CASSLKGTSGRLAHNEQFF. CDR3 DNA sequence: TGTGCCAGCAGCTTAAAGGGGACTAGCGGGAGGTTGGCACACAATGAGCAGTTCTTC.

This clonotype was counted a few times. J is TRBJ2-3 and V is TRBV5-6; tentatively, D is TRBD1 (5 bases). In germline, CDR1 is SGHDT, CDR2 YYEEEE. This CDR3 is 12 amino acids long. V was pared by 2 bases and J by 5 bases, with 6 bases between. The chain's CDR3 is CASSFQGDTQYF. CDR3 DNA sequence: TGTGCCAGCAGCTTCCAGGGAGATACGCAGTATTTT. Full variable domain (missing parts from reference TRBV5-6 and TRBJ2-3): DAGVTQSPTHLIKTRGQQVTLRCSPKSGHDTVSWYQQALGQGPQFIFQYYEEEERQRGNFPDRFSGHQFPNYSSELNVNALLLGDSALYLCASSFQGDTQYFGPGTRLTVL.

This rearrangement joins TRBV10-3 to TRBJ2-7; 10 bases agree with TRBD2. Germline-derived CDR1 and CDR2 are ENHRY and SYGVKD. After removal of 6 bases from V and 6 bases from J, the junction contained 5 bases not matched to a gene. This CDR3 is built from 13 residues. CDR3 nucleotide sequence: TGTGCCATCAGAAAGCGGGAGGGTGGCGAGCAGTACTTC. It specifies CAIRKREGGEQYF.

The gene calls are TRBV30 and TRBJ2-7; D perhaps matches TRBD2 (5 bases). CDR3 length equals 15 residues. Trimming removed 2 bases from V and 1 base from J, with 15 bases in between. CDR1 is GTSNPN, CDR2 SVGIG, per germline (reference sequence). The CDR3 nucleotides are TGTGCCTGGAGTTATCCCCTCGGGATATCCTACGAGCAGTACTTC. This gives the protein CAWSYPLGISYEQYF.

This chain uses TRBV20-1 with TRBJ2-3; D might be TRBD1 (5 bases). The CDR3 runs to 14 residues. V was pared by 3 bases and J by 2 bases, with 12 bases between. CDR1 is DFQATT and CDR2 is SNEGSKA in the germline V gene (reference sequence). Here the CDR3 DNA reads TGCAGTGCTAGTGGGGCAGCCGACACAGATACGCAGTATTTT. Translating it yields CSASGAADTDTQYF.

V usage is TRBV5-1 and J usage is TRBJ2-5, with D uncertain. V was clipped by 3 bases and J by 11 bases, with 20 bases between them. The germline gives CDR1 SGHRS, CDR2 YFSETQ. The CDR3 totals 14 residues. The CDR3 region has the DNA TGCGCCAGCAGCTGGTTGTGGTACTACAATGAGCAGTACTTC. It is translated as CASSWLWYYNEQYF.

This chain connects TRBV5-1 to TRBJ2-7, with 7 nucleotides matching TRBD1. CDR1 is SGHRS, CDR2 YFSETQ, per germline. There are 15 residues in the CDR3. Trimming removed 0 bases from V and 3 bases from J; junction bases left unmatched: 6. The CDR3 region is CASSLVQGQGYEQYF. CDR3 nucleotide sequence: TGCGCCAGCAGCTTGGTACAGGGGCAAGGCTACGAGCAGTACTTC.

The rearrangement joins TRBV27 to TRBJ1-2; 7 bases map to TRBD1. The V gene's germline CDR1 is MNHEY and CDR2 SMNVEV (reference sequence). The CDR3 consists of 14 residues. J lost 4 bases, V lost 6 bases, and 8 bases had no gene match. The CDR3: CASRRPGQIYGYTF. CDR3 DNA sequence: TGTGCCAGCAGGCGGCCGGGACAGATCTATGGCTACACCTTC.

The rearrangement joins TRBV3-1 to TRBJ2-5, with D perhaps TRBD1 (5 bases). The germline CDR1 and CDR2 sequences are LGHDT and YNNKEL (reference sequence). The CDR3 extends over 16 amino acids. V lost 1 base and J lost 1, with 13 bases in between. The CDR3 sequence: CASSQVAGNLQETQYF. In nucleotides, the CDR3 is TGTGCCAGCAGCCAAGTGGCAGGGAACCTCCAAGAGACCCAGTACTTC.

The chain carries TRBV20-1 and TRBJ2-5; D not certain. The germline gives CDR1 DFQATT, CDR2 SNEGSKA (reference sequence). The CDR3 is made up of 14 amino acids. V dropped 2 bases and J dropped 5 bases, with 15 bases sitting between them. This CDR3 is CSARRIGFLETQYF. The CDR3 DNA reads TGCAGTGCTAGAAGGATCGGGTTTCTGGAGACCCAGTACTTC.

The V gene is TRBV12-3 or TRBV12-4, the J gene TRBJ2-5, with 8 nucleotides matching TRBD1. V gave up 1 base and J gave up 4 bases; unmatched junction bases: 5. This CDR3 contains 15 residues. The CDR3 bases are TGTGCCAGCAGTTTAGGCGGACAGGGCTCAGAGACCCAGTACTTC. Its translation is CASSLGGQGSETQYF.

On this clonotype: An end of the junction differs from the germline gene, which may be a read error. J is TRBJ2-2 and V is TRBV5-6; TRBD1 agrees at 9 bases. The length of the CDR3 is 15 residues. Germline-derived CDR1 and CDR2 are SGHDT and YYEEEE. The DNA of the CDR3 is TGTGCCAGCAGCTTTGGGACAGGGAACCCCGGGGAGCTGTTTTTT. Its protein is CASSFGTGNPGELFF.

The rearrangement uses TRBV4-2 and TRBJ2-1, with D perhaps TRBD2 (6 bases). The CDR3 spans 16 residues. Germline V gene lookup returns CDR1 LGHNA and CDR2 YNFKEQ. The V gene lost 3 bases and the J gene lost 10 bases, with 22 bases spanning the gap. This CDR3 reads CASSQPGLPHNWEQFF. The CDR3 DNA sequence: TGTGCCAGCAGCCAGCCGGGACTCCCCCACAATTGGGAGCAGTTCTTC.